A selection of T cell receptor beta chains follows, all from one sample in a study of cytomegalovirus exposure and HLA in healthy donors. The data were produced by immunoSEQ multiplex PCR, yet TCRdb's version contains in-frame clones alone and is incomplete. The sample has some 170,000 clones; about 75% are singletons. Sequencing was performed on PBMCs. Receptors originate from a man in his forties in good health and CMV-seropositive. Both conserved end residues are part of each CDR3. D genes are given only for firm matches. Rows give clone size only sometimes, using once, few, many, or a class for an expanded clone.

J | D | size | V | CDR3 | DNA
TRBJ1-1 | TRBD1 | - | TRBV9 | CASSARQGNTEAFF | TGTGCCAGCAGCGCCCGACAGGGGAACACTGAAGCTTTCTTT
TRBJ2-7 | TRBD2 | - | TRBV7-3 | CASSFGTSGIGEQYF | TGTGCCAGCAGCTTCGGGACTAGCGGGATTGGCGAGCAGTACTTC
TRBJ2-3 | TRBD1 | few | TRBV2 | CASSEQGVGTDTQYF | TGTGCCAGCAGTGAACAGGGGGTTGGCACAGATACGCAGTATTTT
TRBJ2-5 | TRBD1 | - | TRBV5-1 | CASSLETGGAETQYF | TGCGCCAGCAGCTTGGAAACAGGGGGTGCAGAGACCCAGTACTTC
TRBJ2-7 | TRBD2 | - | TRBV25-1 | CASRRARTSGISYEQYF | TGTGCCAGCAGGAGAGCGCGGACTAGCGGGATCTCCTACGAGCAGTACTTC
TRBJ1-3 | - | - | TRBV9 | CASSVVPGISGNTIYF | TGTGCCAGCAGCGTAGTTCCAGGGATCTCTGGAAACACCATATATTTT
TRBJ2-7 | TRBD1 | - | TRBV28 | CASSRTGPIYEQYF | TGTGCCAGCAGTCGGACAGGGCCAATCTACGAGCAGTACTTC
TRBJ1-4 | TRBD1 | - | TRBV5-1 | CASSLWEQGGHEKLFF | TGCGCCAGCAGCTTGTGGGAACAGGGGGGGCACGAAAAACTGTTTTTT
TRBJ2-2 | - | - | TRBV27 | CASSWLDMGPYTGELFF | TGTGCCAGCAGTTGGCTCGACATGGGGCCTTACACCGGGGAGCTGTTTTTT
TRBJ2-5 | TRBD1 | - | TRBV9 | CASSVGGRGPQETQYF | TGTGCCAGCAGCGTAGGCGGAAGGGGGCCCCAAGAGACCCAGTACTTC
TRBJ1-1 | - | - | TRBV28 | CASSLEAEANTEAFF | TGTGCCAGCAGTTTAGAGGCGGAGGCGAACACTGAAGCTTTCTTT
TRBJ2-1 | TRBD2 | once | TRBV11-2 | CASSRGTSGRSHNEQFF | TGTGCCAGCAGCCGCGGGACTAGCGGGAGATCACACAATGAGCAGTTCTTC
TRBJ1-4 | TRBD1 | - | TRBV7-2 | CASSPGQGSNEKLFF | TGTGCCAGCAGCCCGGGACAGGGTTCTAATGAAAAACTGTTTTTT
TRBJ2-3 | - | - | TRBV4-2 | CASSQDMDYADTQYF | TGTGCCAGCAGCCAAGATATGGACTATGCAGATACGCAGTATTTT
TRBJ2-7 | TRBD2 | - | TRBV6-4 | CASSDRGLAGGGEQYF | TGTGCCAGCAGTGACCGTGGACTAGCGGGAGGAGGCGAGCAGTACTTC
TRBJ1-5 | - | - | TRBV5-1 | CASSTQGNQPQHF | TGCGCCAGCAGCACACAGGGCAATCAGCCCCAGCATTTT
TRBJ2-7 | TRBD1 | - | TRBV28 | CASSPPWTGGFYEQYF | TGTGCCAGCAGTCCACCTTGGACAGGGGGATTCTACGAGCAGTACTTC
TRBJ2-1 | TRBD2 | - | TRBV5-1 | CASSQGLAGAEQFF | TGCGCCAGCAGCCAAGGACTAGCGGGAGCTGAGCAGTTCTTC